Here is one T cell receptor (beta chain) with its context. This sample is part of a study of blood T cell repertoires in COVID-19. About the study: Samples taken during acute and convalescent COVID-19 were collected in the United States, Italy and Spain. Nucleic acid was either cDNA or gDNA, and it came from T cells, B-cell-depleted T cells, or PBMCs.

Trimming removed 5 bases at V and 5 bases at J, with 13 bases between. The germline CDR1 and CDR2 sequences are MDHEN and SYDVKM. The CDR3 runs to 13 residues. Per the original methods: Estimates of nucleated cell counts were drawn from the amplification of reference gene primers. The method was immunoSEQ multiplex PCR; TCRdb's version includes in-frame clones alone and lacks a portion of them. V, J and clone size are those of that table, while D and trimming were read from the DNA. The sample gives about 150,000 clones, around nine tenths of which show up once; more than 2% is in the top ten. The chain has TRBV28 and TRBJ2-7; a possible D gene is TRBD2 (6 bases). The TCR was taken from a woman in her seventies with acute or convalescent COVID-19. The material sequenced was peripheral blood. CDR3 loop: CASSPLASDEQYV. As DNA, the CDR3 is TGTGCCAGCAGTCCACTAGCAAGCGACGAGCAGTACGTC.